The next 6 T cell receptor beta chains were all read from a single sample in a study of graft-versus-host responses after intestinal transplantation. These receptors are not linked to any known antigen. Generated by immunoSEQ multiplex PCR, the TCRdb table keeps only in-frame clones and is missing some. The profile shows tens of thousands of clones, approximately 93% of them singletons. The sample in question was unstimulated CD8+ T cells sorted from spleen or lymph node cells, obtained before intestinal transplant. These receptors all come from a human donor who received an intestinal transplant.

The chain joins TRBV7-9 to TRBJ1-1; no reliable D call. The CDR3 runs to 14 residues. Germline CDR1 reads SEHNR; CDR2 reads FQNEAQ (reference sequence). Trimming removed 4 bases at V and 7 bases at J, with 16 bases between. The DNA of the CDR3 is TGTGCCAGCAGCTCTAGAAGTGGGCTGGGTGAAGCTTTCTTT. Translation: CASSSRSGLGEAFF.

V usage is TRBV7-8 and J usage is TRBJ2-3; 13 bases map to TRBD2. V trimming: 5 bases; J trimming: 2 bases; junction bases outside the gene matches: 16. Germline-derived CDR1 and CDR2 are SGHVS and FQNEAQ. CDR3 length: 20 amino acids. The CDR3 loop reads CASSTPGLAGPKGHTDTQYF. CDR3 in DNA: TGTGCCAGCAGCACTCCGGGACTAGCGGGACCTAAAGGCCACACAGATACGCAGTATTTT. Using reference TRBV7-8 and TRBJ2-3 for the parts outside the CDR3, the full variable domain is GAGVSQSPRYKVAKRGQDVALRCDPISGHVSLFWYQQALGQGPEFLTYFQNEAQLDKSGLPSDRFFAERPEGSVSTLKIQRTQQEDSAVYLCASSTPGLAGPKGHTDTQYFGPGTRLTVL.

The V and J genes are TRBV5-1 and TRBJ2-5, with D perhaps matching TRBD1 (5 bases). The ends were cut back, 2 bases at V and 0 bases at J, with 20 bases in the middle. The CDR3 spans 18 residues. Per the germline V gene, CDR1 is SGHRS and CDR2 is YFSETQ. The CDR3 DNA reads TGCGCCAGCAGCTTAGGAGACAGCCAAGAGTGGTACCAAGAGACCCAGTACTTC. The encoded protein is CASSLGDSQEWYQETQYF.

The chain combines TRBV27 with TRBJ2-3; 10 nucleotides align to TRBD2. V lost 3 bases to trimming and J lost 3 bases; unmatched junction nucleotides: 3. Germline V gives CDR1 MNHEY, CDR2 SMNVEV (reference sequence). The CDR3 runs 15 residues. The CDR3 sequence: CASSFLAGVTDTQYF. The DNA for the CDR3 is TGTGCCAGCAGTTTCCTAGCGGGAGTAACAGATACGCAGTATTTT.

As regards this clone: Germline and junction disagree at one end, which may indicate a read error. The chain employs TRBV7-9 and TRBJ2-5, with D perhaps assigned TRBD1 or TRBD2 (5 bases each). The end of the DNA fits TRBJ2-7 better, so the J call may be wrong. Germline V gene sequence: CDR1 SEHNR, CDR2 FQNEAQ (reference sequence). The CDR3 length is 17 residues. The CDR3 sequence is CASSVATGTEGSYEQYF. CDR3 DNA: TGTGCCAGCAGCGTAGCCACCGGGACGGAAGGTTCCTACGAGCAGTACTTC.

The chain recombines TRBV9 with TRBJ2-1; D unresolved. Germline CDR1 SGDLS, CDR2 YYNGEE. The V end was cut by 1 base, the J end by 10 bases, with 12 bases between. The CDR3 spans 13 residues. In nucleotides, the CDR3 is TGTGCCAGCAGCGTATACGGTTATGGAGAGCAGTTCTTC. Its translation: CASSVYGYGEQFF.